This record looks at one T cell receptor (beta chain) sequence and its context. The V and J ends lost 9 bases and 1 base respectively, with 13 bases between them. The CDR3 has 13 residues. CDR1 and CDR2 from the germline V gene are ENHRY and SYGVKD. This record belongs to a study of blood T cell repertoires in COVID-19. Here immunoSEQ multiplex PCR was the method, and the copy in TCRdb shows in-frame clones only, minus some. The sample lists about 70,000 clones, around 86% occurring once. Sample: peripheral blood. The origin of this receptor is a middle-aged man with COVID-19, enrolled during active disease. The chain uses TRBV10-3 and TRBJ2-7; possible D gene TRBD1, 5 bases. DNA for the CDR3: TGTGCCATTAAAGGGCCAGGGTCCTACGAGCAGTACTTC. Protein sequence: CAIKGPGSYEQYF.